This entry is about one T cell receptor beta chain. V shed 5 bases, J shed 6 bases, and the junction held 6 bases outside the gene matches. The germline V gene has CDR1 SGHTA and CDR2 FQGNSA. CDR3 size: 14 residues. Investigators prepared the TCR beta libraries by applying iRepertoire HTBI primers and Arm-PCR of CDR3 regions. TCRdb passed the multiplex PCR reads through MiXCR, listing each CDR3 protein once. The table lists 390,000 or so distinct CDR3 sequences, roughly 25% of them singletons. This sample was included in a study of regulatory T cells in long-lasting Graves disease. Documented time point: persistent/refractory GD, antithyroid drugs over 5 years with positive TRAb. Making the TCR library involved RNA that had been extracted from PBMCs.

This clonotype was obtained from a middle-aged woman with Graves disease. The gene calls are TRBV7-2 and TRBJ1-5; 8 positions match TRBD1. Sequenced material: peripheral blood mononuclear cells (PBMCs), taken when the disease was refractory, from a patient treated with antithyroid drugs. The CDR3 region is CASSPGGFSQPQHF. In DNA form, the CDR3 reads TGTGCCAGCAGCCCAGGGGGCTTCAGTCAGCCCCAGCATTTT.